The 30 T cell receptor beta chains in this list originate from one sample, sequenced in a study of cytomegalovirus exposure and HLA in healthy donors. PCR involved 60 Vbeta and 13 Jbeta primers. The repertoire was sequenced with immunoSEQ multiplex PCR; TCRdb's copy has only in-frame clones and lacks some. Of 150,000 to 200,000 clones in the sample, about four fifths were seen once. Material for sequencing was PBMCs. These receptors originate from a woman in her forties or fifties in good health and CMV-seronegative.

This sequence joins TRBV9 and TRBJ1-1; no reliable D call. Between the trimmed V and J ends, which lost 4 bases and 4 bases, there was a span of 14 bases. In germline, CDR1 is SGDLS, CDR2 YYNGEE. The CDR3 length is 14 residues. The CDR3 region is CASSPRPGGTEAFF. The CDR3 DNA sequence: TGTGCCAGCAGCCCCCGCCCCGGAGGCACTGAAGCTTTCTTT.

The chain uses TRBV6-1 and TRBJ2-1; D call uncertain. The germline V gene encodes CDR1 MNHNS and CDR2 SASEGT. V dropped 3 bases and J dropped 15 bases, with 15 bases sitting between them. The CDR3 length is 12 residues. CDR3 amino acids: CASSDNGFRLFF. The CDR3 region has the DNA TGTGCCAGCAGTGATAACGGATTCAGGTTGTTCTTC.

CDR3 in amino acids: CASSYSLAGGSGEQYF. CDR3 sequence (DNA): TGTGCCAGCAGTTATTCCCTAGCGGGAGGATCGGGCGAGCAGTACTTC. V gene TRBV27 combines with J gene TRBJ2-7; 11 bases match TRBD2. The CDR3 extends over 16 amino acids. Germline assignment: CDR1 MNHEY and CDR2 SMNVEV (reference sequence). V lost 4 bases to trimming and J lost 6 bases; unmatched junction nucleotides: 11.

V gene TRBV28 combines with J gene TRBJ1-1; tentatively, D is TRBD1 (5 bases). Trimming removed 6 bases from V and 9 bases from J, with 20 bases in between. The CDR3 is made up of 14 amino acids. Germline V gene data show CDR1 as MDHEN and CDR2 as SYDVKM. This CDR3 reads CASRSRRNGGKAFF. The CDR3 nucleotides are TGTGCCAGCAGGTCCAGGCGGAACGGGGGTAAAGCTTTCTTT.

The rearrangement joins TRBV27 to TRBJ1-6; D is possibly TRBD1 (6 bases). V was pared by 6 bases and J by 2 bases, with 11 bases between. Germline V gene lookup returns CDR1 MNHEY and CDR2 SMNVEV (reference sequence). The CDR3 extends over 15 amino acids. In DNA form, the CDR3 reads TGTGCCAGCAGCGGCGGGGGGCCCTATAATTCACCCCTCCACTTT. This encodes CASSGGGPYNSPLHF.

The chain carries TRBV9 and TRBJ2-1; D is undetermined. The CDR3 spans 14 residues. V was trimmed by 4 bases and J by 7 bases, leaving 15 bases between them. Germline CDR1 reads SGDLS; CDR2 reads YYNGEE. CDR3 residues: CASSLDSSPNEQFF. The CDR3 nucleotides are TGTGCCAGCAGCCTAGACTCGTCGCCTAATGAGCAGTTCTTC.

The chain is built from TRBV20-1 and TRBJ2-7; D gene ambiguous. The CDR3 consists of 11 residues. Germline values: CDR1 DFQATT, CDR2 SNEGSKA (reference sequence). With 3 bases removed from V and 6 bases from J, the gap between germline ends came to 9 bases. CDR3 region: CSASNLAEQYF. CDR3 nucleotide sequence: TGCAGTGCTAGTAATTTGGCCGAGCAGTACTTC.

The rearrangement links TRBV4-3 to TRBJ2-3; weak D call: TRBD1 (6 bases). The ends were cut back, 0 bases at V and 4 bases at J, with 11 bases in the middle. Germline-derived CDR1 and CDR2 are LGHNA and YSLEER. The CDR3 is 15 residues long. This chain's CDR3 is CASSQDRGGADTQYF. The DNA of the CDR3 is TGCGCCAGCAGCCAAGATCGTGGGGGCGCAGATACGCAGTATTTT.

The rearrangement links TRBV6-5 to TRBJ1-6; D may be TRBD1 (6 bases). Between the trimmed V and J ends, which lost 1 base and 9 bases, there was a span of 13 bases. The CDR3 extends over 15 amino acids. Per the germline V gene, CDR1 is MNHEY and CDR2 is SVGAGI. The chain's CDR3 is CASSYLTGEGSPLHF. In DNA form, the CDR3 reads TGTGCCAGCAGTTACTTGACAGGAGAGGGTTCACCCCTCCACTTT.

This clone was detected only once. The rearrangement uses TRBV25-1 and TRBJ2-7; 9 bases agree with TRBD2. The CDR3 has 16 amino acids. V was clipped by 1 base and J by 7 bases; unmatched bases: 11. Germline lookup yields CDR1 MGHDK and CDR2 SYGVNS. DNA for the CDR3: TGTGCCAGCAGTGAATCAGGGCGGGGGGGACCCTCTGAGCAGTACTTC. It yields the protein CASSESGRGGPSEQYF.

The V gene is TRBV7-9, the J gene TRBJ2-5, with TRBD2 matching over 8 bases. Germline V gives CDR1 SEHNR, CDR2 FQNEAQ (reference sequence). Trimming cost V 5 bases and J 5 bases; bases outside gene matches: 7. The CDR3 runs 14 residues. CDR3 nucleotides: TGTGCCAGCAGCGCCTTAGCGGGGAGGGAGACCCAGTACTTC. Encoded protein: CASSALAGRETQYF.

The chain employs TRBV15 and TRBJ2-5; TRBD1 matches 7 bases. The CDR3 is made up of 13 amino acids. V shed 6 bases, J shed 3 bases, and the junction held 4 bases outside the gene matches. The germline CDR1 and CDR2 sequences are LNHNV and YYDKDF (reference sequence). In DNA, the CDR3 is TGTGCCACCAGTACCGGGACAGAAGAGACCCAGTACTTC. Its translation is CATSTGTEETQYF.

The V gene is TRBV10-2, the J gene TRBJ2-1, with 8 bases matching TRBD2. V gave up 7 bases and J gave up 9 bases; unmatched junction bases: 11. From germline, CDR1 is WSHSY and CDR2 SAAADI. The CDR3 extends over 14 amino acids. CDR3 region: CASTPGLVFSEQFF. The CDR3 coding sequence is TGCGCCAGCACCCCGGGACTAGTCTTCAGTGAGCAGTTCTTC.

This clone was observed a few times. The J gene is TRBJ1-3, the V gene TRBV27; maybe TRBD1 (6 bases). The CDR3 sequence is 14 residues long. V lost 6 bases, J lost 3 bases, and 12 bases lay in between. Germline loops: CDR1 MNHEY, CDR2 SMNVEV (reference sequence). Here the CDR3 DNA reads TGTGCCAGCAGCAGCACAGGGTTTGGAAACACCATATATTTT. This encodes CASSSTGFGNTIYF.

The chain uses TRBV2 and TRBJ1-1; D is ambiguous. The CDR3 spans 13 residues. CDR1 is SNHLY, CDR2 FYNNEI, per germline. The V end lost 1 base, the J end lost 7 bases, and 10 bases lay between the germline ends. The CDR3 is CASSEVGQNEAFF. The CDR3 nucleotides are TGTGCCAGCAGTGAAGTTGGCCAGAATGAAGCTTTCTTT.

The rearrangement links TRBV7-9 to TRBJ1-3; TRBD1 matches 9 bases. Germline CDR1 SEHNR, CDR2 FQNEAQ (reference sequence). This CDR3 has 15 residues. V lost 5 bases to trimming and J lost 3 bases; unmatched junction nucleotides: 5. The CDR3 bases are TGTGCCAGCAGCCTGGGACAGGGTAATGGAAACACCATATATTTT. Protein sequence: CASSLGQGNGNTIYF. Full variable domain (outside the CDR3, taken from reference TRBV7-9 and TRBJ1-3): DTGVSQNPRHKITKRGQNVTFRCDPISEHNRLYWYRQTLGQGPEFLTYFQNEAQLEKSRLLSDRFSAERPKGSFSTLEIQRTEQGDSAMYLCASSLGQGNGNTIYFGEGSWLTVV.

This clone has only a few counts. The gene calls are TRBV27 and TRBJ2-7, with D perhaps matching TRBD1 (5 bases). Trimming took off 6 bases at V and 2 bases at J, with 14 bases between the two ends. This CDR3 has 14 amino acids. Germline lookup yields CDR1 MNHEY and CDR2 SMNVEV (reference sequence). This CDR3 is CASRSPTETYEQYF. The CDR3, as DNA: TGTGCCAGCAGGTCGCCGACAGAAACCTACGAGCAGTACTTC.

This clone was seen a few times. The chain has TRBV5-4 and TRBJ1-2; possible D gene TRBD1, 6 bases. There are 14 residues in the CDR3. Germline loops: CDR1 SGHNT, CDR2 YYREEE (reference sequence). V was clipped by 3 bases and J by 2 bases, with 11 bases between them. DNA for the CDR3: TGTGCCAGCAGCTCTGCCGGGACAAACTATGGCTACACCTTC. Translating it yields CASSSAGTNYGYTF.

The gene calls are TRBV30 and TRBJ1-2, with a tentative D call TRBD1 (5 bases). Deletions cut 3 bases from V and 7 bases from J, with 15 bases between. Germline V gene lookup returns CDR1 GTSNPN and CDR2 SVGIG (reference sequence). The CDR3 is made up of 13 amino acids. The CDR3 here is CAWRGTGGLGYTF. CDR3 DNA: TGTGCCTGGAGGGGGACCGGGGGTCTTGGCTACACCTTC.

The chain couples TRBV13 to TRBJ2-1; the match to TRBD1 covers 9 bases. Germline loops: CDR1 PRHDT, CDR2 FYEKMQ (reference sequence). The CDR3 sequence is 16 residues long. The V segment lost 3 bases and the J segment 3 bases; nucleotides outside the gene matches: 6. This CDR3 reads CASSFSGTGFYNEQFF. CDR3 sequence (DNA): TGTGCCAGCAGCTTCTCCGGGACAGGGTTCTACAATGAGCAGTTCTTC.

The genes are TRBV28 and TRBJ2-7; 9 bases fit TRBD1. Unmatched junction bases numbered 9, after V lost 7 bases and J lost 5 bases. The CDR3 totals 14 residues. Germline CDR1 MDHEN, CDR2 SYDVKM. The CDR3 DNA sequence: TGTGCCAGCACCACGACAGGGGGGGACAACGAGCAGTACTTC. It is translated as CASTTTGGDNEQYF. Full variable domain (remainder filled in from reference TRBV28 and TRBJ2-7): DVKVTQSSRYLVKRTGEKVFLECVQDMDHENMFWYRQDPGLGLRLIYFSYDVKMKEKGDIPEGYSVSREKKERFSLILESASTNQTSMYLCASTTTGGDNEQYFGPGTRLTVT.

The chain couples TRBV19 to TRBJ2-5; 9 positions agree with TRBD1. The DNA end favors TRBJ2-7, so the J call may be wrong. This CDR3 spans 14 amino acids. Looked up from germline, CDR1 is LNHDA and CDR2 is SQIVND (reference sequence). The CDR3 coding sequence is TGTGCCAGTAGCGGGACAGGGACTCCCTACGAGCAGTACTTC. Protein sequence: CASSGTGTPYEQYF.

The chain recombines TRBV7-9 with TRBJ1-1; D ambiguous. CDR1 SEHNR and CDR2 FQNEAQ come from the germline V gene (reference sequence). The CDR3 length is 15 residues. Deletions cut 5 bases from V and 0 bases from J, with 13 bases between. Written as DNA, the CDR3 is TGTGCCAGCAGCCGTAGTGGAGGGATGAACACTGAAGCTTTCTTT. Translating gives CASSRSGGMNTEAFF.

The chain employs TRBV18 and TRBJ2-3; the D gene is possibly TRBD1 (5 bases). The CDR3 is made up of 15 amino acids. Germline V CDR1 and CDR2: KGHSH, LQKENI. The V end was cut by 2 bases, the J end by 3 bases, with 12 bases between. DNA of the CDR3: TGTGCCAGCTCACCAGTTGTCAGGGCTACAGATACGCAGTATTTT. This translates into CASSPVVRATDTQYF.

This clone was counted a single time. V gene TRBV11-3 combines with J gene TRBJ2-3; 11 bases are a match to TRBD1. The CDR3 loop spans 16 amino acids. CDR1 SGHNT and CDR2 YENEEA come from the germline V gene. J lost 2 bases, V lost 4 bases, and 5 bases had no gene match. Here the CDR3 DNA reads TGTGCCAGCAGCTCGAGGACAGGGGGCTTCACAGATACGCAGTATTTT. It yields the protein CASSSRTGGFTDTQYF. The whole variable domain, remainder taken from reference TRBV11-3 and TRBJ2-3, is EAGVVQSPRYKIIEKKQPVAFWCNPISGHNTLYWYLQNLGQGPELLIRYENEEAVDDSQLPKDRFSAERLKGVDSTLKIQPAELGDSAVYLCASSSRTGGFTDTQYFGPGTRLTVL.

This rearrangement joins TRBV5-1 to TRBJ1-1; perhaps TRBD1 as D (5 bases). The ends were cut back, 4 bases at V and 11 bases at J, with 18 bases in the middle. The CDR3 runs to 13 residues. CDR1 and CDR2 (germline): SGHRS, YFSETQ. The DNA for the CDR3 is TGCGCCAGCAGCACCCAGGGAGGGAACAGGGCTTTCTTT. This translates into CASSTQGGNRAFF.

The CDR3 DNA follows: TGTGCCAGCAGCCTCGCCGGACATTTTTCTAGCACAGATACGCAGTATTTT. Its protein product is CASSLAGHFSSTDTQYF. V is TRBV4-2 and J is TRBJ2-3; D perhaps matches TRBD1 (5 bases). The V and J ends lost 4 bases and 0 bases respectively, with 17 bases between them. The CDR3 runs to 17 residues. From germline, CDR1 is LGHNA and CDR2 YNFKEQ.

The gene calls are TRBV11-2 and TRBJ1-6; 8 nucleotides align to TRBD1. From germline, CDR1 is SGHAT and CDR2 FQNNGV. V trimming: 4 bases; J trimming: 0 bases; junction bases outside the gene matches: 11. CDR3 length equals 19 residues. Here the CDR3 reads CASSYGTGRMSSYNSPLHF. The CDR3, as DNA: TGTGCCAGCAGCTATGGGACAGGCCGCATGAGCTCCTATAATTCACCCCTCCACTTT.

This rearrangement joins TRBV7-8 to TRBJ1-1; D is uncertain. The CDR3 is 14 amino acids. CDR1 SGHVS and CDR2 FQNEAQ come from the germline V gene. The ends were cut back, 2 bases at V and 3 bases at J, with 10 bases in the middle. CDR3 loop: CASSLNPLYTEAFF. CDR3 coding DNA: TGTGCCAGCAGCTTAAATCCCCTCTACACTGAAGCTTTCTTT. Together with reference TRBV7-8 and TRBJ1-1, the CDR3 gives the full variable domain: GAGVSQSPRYKVAKRGQDVALRCDPISGHVSLFWYQQALGQGPEFLTYFQNEAQLDKSGLPSDRFFAERPEGSVSTLKIQRTQQEDSAVYLCASSLNPLYTEAFFGQGTRLTVV.

The V gene is TRBV11-3, the J gene TRBJ2-3, with D unresolved. CDR3 length: 13 residues. Germline assignment: CDR1 SGHNT and CDR2 YENEEA. V gave up 3 bases and J gave up 0 bases, with 4 bases separating them. CDR3 protein: CASSFFSTDTQYF. Written as DNA, the CDR3 is TGTGCCAGCAGCTTCTTTAGCACAGATACGCAGTATTTT.